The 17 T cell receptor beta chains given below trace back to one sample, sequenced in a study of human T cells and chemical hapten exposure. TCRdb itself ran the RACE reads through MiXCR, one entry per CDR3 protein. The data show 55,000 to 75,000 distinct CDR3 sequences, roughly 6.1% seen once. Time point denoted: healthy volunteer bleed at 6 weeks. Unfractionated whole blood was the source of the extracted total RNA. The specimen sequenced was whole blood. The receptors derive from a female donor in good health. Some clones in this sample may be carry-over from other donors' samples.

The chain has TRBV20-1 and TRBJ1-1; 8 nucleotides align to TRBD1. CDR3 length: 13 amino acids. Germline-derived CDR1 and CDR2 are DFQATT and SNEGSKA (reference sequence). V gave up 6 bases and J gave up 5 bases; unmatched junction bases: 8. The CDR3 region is CSATGQGGTEAFF. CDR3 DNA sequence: TGCAGTGCCACCGGACAGGGTGGGACTGAAGCTTTCTTT.

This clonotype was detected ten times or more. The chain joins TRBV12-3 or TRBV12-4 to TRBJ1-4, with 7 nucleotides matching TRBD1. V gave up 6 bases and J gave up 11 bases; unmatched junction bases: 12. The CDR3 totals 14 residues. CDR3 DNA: TGTGCCAGCAGCCTCGACAGGGAGTCACGGAAACTGTTTTTT. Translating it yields CASSLDRESRKLFF.

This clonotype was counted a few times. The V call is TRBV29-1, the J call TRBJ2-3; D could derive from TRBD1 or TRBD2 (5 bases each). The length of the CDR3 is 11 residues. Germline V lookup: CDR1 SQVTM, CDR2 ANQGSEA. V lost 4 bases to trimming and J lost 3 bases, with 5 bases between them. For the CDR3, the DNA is TGCAGCGTTGGGGGGACAGATACGCAGTATTTT. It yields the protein CSVGGTDTQYF.

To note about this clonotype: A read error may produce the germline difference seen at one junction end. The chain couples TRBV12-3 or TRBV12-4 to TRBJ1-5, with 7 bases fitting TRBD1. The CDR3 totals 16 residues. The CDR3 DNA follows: TGTGCCAGCAGCTCAGACCAGGGGGATCGGAATCAGCTCCAGCATTTT. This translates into CASSSDQGDRNQLQHF.

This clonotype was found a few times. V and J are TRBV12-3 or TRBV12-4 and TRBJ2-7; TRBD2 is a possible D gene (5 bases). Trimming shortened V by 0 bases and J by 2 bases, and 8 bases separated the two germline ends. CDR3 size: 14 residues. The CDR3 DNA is TGTGCCAGCAGTTTAGCCGGGATCACCTACGAGCAGTACTTC. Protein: CASSLAGITYEQYF.

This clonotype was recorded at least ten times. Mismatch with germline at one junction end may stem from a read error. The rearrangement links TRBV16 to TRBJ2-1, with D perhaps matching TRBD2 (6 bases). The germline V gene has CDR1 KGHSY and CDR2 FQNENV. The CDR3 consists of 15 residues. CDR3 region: CASTQAGLALEEQFF. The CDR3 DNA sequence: TGTGCCAGCACCCAAGCCGGTCTAGCGTTAGAAGAGCAGTTCTTC. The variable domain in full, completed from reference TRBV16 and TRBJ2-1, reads GEEVAQTPKHLVRGEGQKAKLYCAPIKGHSYVFWYQQVLKNEFKFLISFQNENVFDETGMPKERFSAKCLPNSPCSLEIQATKLEDSAVYFCASTQAGLALEEQFFGPGTRLTVL.

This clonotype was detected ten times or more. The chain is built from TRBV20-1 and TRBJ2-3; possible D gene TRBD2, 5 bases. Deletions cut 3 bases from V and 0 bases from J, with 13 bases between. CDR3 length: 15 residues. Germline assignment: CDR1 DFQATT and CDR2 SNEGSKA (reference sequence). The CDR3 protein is CSASKAWTSTDTQYF. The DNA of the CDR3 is TGCAGTGCTAGTAAAGCATGGACTAGCACAGATACGCAGTATTTT.

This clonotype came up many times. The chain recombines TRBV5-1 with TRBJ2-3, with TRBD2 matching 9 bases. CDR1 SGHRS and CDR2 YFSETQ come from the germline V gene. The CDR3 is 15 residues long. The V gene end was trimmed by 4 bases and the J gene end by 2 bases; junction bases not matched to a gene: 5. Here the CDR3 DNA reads TGCGCCAGCAGCGTAGCGGGAGCAAACACAGATACGCAGTATTTT. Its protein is CASSVAGANTDTQYF.

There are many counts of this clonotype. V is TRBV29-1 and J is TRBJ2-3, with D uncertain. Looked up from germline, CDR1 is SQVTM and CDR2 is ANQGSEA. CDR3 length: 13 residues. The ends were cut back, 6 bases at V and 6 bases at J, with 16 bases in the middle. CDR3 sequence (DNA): TGCAGCGTCGCCGGGCCTGGCATGGATACGCAGTATTTT. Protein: CSVAGPGMDTQYF.

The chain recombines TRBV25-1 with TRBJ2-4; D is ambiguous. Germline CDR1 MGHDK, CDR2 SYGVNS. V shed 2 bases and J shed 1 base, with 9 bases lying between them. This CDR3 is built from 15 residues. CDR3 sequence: CASSESLVAKNIQYF. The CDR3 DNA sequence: TGTGCCAGCAGTGAAAGCCTCGTTGCCAAAAACATTCAGTACTTC.

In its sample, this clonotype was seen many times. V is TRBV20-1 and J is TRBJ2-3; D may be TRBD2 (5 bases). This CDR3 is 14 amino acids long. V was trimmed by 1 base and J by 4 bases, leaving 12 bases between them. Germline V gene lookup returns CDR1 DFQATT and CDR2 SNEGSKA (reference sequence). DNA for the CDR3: TGCAGTGCTAGAGCGGGGTTGGGAGCAGATACGCAGTATTTT. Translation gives CSARAGLGADTQYF.

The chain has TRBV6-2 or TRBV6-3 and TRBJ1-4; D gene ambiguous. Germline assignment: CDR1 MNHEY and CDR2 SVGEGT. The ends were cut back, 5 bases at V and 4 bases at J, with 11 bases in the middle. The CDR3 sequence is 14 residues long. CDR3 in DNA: TGTGCCAGCAGTGTCAGGACGGGTAATGAAAAACTGTTTTTT. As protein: CASSVRTGNEKLFF.

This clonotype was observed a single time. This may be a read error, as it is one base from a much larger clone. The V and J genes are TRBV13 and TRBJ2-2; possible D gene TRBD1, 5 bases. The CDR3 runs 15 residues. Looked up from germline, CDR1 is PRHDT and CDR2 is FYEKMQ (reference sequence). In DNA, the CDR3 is TGTGCCAGCAGCTTAATAGGACAAAACACCGAGGAGCTGTTTTTT. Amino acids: CASSLIGQNTEELFF.

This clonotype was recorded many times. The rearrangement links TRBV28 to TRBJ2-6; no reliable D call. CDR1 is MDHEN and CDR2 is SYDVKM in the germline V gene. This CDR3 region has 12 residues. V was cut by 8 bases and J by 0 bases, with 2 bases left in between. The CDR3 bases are TGTGCCAGCGGCTCTGGGGCCAACGTCCTGACTTTC. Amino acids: CASGSGANVLTF.

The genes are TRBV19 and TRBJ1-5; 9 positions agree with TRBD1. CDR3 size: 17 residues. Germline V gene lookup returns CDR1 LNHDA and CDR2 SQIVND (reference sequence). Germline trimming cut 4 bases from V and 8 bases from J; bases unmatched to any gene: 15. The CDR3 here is CASSTRDRALVGEPQHF. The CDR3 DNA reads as TGTGCCAGTAGTACCCGGGACAGGGCCTTAGTCGGGGAGCCCCAGCATTTT.

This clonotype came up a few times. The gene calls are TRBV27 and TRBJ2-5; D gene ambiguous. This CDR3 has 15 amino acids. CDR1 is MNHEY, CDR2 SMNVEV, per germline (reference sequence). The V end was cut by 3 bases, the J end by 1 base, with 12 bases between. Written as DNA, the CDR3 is TGTGCCAGCAGTTTCATCCAGGCCCCCCAAGAGACCCAGTACTTC. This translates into CASSFIQAPQETQYF.

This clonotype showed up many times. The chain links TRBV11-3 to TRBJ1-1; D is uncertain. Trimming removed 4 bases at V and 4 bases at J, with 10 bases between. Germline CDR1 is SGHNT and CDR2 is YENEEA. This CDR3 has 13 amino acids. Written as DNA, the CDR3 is TGTGCCAGCAGCTCCCGCAGAAGCACTGAAGCTTTCTTT. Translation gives CASSSRRSTEAFF.